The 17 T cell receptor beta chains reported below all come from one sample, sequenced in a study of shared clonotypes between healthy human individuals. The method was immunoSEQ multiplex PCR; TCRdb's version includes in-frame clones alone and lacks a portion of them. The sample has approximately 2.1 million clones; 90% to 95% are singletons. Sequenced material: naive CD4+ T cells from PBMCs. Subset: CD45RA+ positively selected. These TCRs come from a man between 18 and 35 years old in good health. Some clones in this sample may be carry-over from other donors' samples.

CDR3 residues: CSAGPVVEQFF. For the CDR3, the DNA is TGCAGTGCTGGGCCGGTCGTTGAGCAGTTCTTC. The genes are TRBV20-1 and TRBJ2-1; no clear D. Germline V gives CDR1 DFQATT, CDR2 SNEGSKA (reference sequence). Trimming took off 5 bases at V and 9 bases at J, with 11 bases between the two ends. This CDR3 has 11 residues.

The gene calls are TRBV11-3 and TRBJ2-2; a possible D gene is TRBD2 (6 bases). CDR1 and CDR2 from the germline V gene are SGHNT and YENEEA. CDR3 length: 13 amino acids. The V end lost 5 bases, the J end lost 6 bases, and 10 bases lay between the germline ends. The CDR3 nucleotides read TGTGCCAGCAGCCGGACTAACTCCGGGGAGCTGTTTTTT. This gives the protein CASSRTNSGELFF.

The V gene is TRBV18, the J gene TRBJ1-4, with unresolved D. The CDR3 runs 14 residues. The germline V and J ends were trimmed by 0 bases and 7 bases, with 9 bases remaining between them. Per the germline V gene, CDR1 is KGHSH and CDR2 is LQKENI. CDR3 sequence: CASSPPAPSEKLFF. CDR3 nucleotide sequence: TGTGCCAGCTCACCACCCGCCCCCAGTGAAAAACTGTTTTTT.

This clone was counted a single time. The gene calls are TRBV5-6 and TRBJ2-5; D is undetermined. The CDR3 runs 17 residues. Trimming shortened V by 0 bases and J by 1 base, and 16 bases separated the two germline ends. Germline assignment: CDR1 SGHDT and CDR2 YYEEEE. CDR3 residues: CASSLAGRPYSQETQYF. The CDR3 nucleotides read TGTGCCAGCAGCTTGGCTGGCAGGCCGTACTCCCAAGAGACCCAGTACTTC.

The CDR3, as DNA: TGTGCCAGCAGCTTAATGTCTAGCGGGAGTTACAATGAGCAGTTCTTC. This gives the protein CASSLMSSGSYNEQFF. This rearrangement joins TRBV7-2 to TRBJ2-1; 10 positions agree with TRBD2. Trimming took 2 bases from V and 4 from J; bases not matched to a gene: 5. The CDR3 has 16 residues. Germline V gene lookup returns CDR1 SGHTA and CDR2 FQGNSA.

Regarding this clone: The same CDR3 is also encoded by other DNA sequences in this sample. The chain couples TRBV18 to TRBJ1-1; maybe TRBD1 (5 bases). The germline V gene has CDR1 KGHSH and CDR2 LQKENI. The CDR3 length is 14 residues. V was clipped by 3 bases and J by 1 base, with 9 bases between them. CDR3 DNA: TGTGCCAGCTCACCTTTAGGGGAGAACACTGAAGCTTTCTTT. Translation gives CASSPLGENTEAFF.

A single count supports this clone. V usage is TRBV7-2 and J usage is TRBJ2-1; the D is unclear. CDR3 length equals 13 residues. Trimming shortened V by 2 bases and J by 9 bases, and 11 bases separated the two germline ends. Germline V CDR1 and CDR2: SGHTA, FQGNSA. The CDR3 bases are TGTGCCAGCAGCTTATTTGTAGAAGGTGAGCAGTTCTTC. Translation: CASSLFVEGEQFF.

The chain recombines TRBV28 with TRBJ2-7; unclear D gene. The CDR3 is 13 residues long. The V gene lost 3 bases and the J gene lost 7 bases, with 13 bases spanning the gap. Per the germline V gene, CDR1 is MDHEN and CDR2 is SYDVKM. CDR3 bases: TGTGCCAGCAGTTTCCCCTCCCTTGCAGAGCAGTACTTC. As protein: CASSFPSLAEQYF.

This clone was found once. In DNA, the CDR3 is TGTGCCAGCAGCCCCGACCGACAGAGCACAGATACGCAGTATTTT. Protein product: CASSPDRQSTDTQYF. The genes are TRBV2 and TRBJ2-3, with D perhaps TRBD1 (5 bases). V shed 6 bases and J shed 0 bases, with 13 bases lying between them. The CDR3 has 15 amino acids. CDR1 SNHLY and CDR2 FYNNEI come from the germline V gene. Drawing the rest from reference TRBV2 and TRBJ2-3, the complete variable domain is EPEVTQTPSHQVTQMGQEVILRCVPISNHLYFYWYRQILGQKVEFLVSFYNNEISEKSEIFDDQFSVERPDGSNFTLKIRSTKLEDSAMYFCASSPDRQSTDTQYFGPGTRLTVL.

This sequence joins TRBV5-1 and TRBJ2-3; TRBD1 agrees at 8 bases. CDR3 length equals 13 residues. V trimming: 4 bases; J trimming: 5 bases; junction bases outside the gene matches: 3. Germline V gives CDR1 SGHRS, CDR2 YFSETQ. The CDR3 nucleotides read TGCGCCAGCAGCGATACAGGGGGAGATACGCAGTATTTT. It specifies CASSDTGGDTQYF.

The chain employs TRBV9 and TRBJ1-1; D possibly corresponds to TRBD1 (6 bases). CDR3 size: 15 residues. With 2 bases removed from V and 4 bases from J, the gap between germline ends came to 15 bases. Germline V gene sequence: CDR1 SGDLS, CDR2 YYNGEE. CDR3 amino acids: CASSVSQGRGTEAFF. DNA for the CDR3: TGTGCCAGCAGCGTTTCACAGGGTAGAGGCACTGAAGCTTTCTTT.

CDR3 region: CASSLIGGRPLGYEQYF. The CDR3 nucleotides read TGTGCCAGCAGTTTGATCGGCGGGAGGCCCCTGGGGTACGAGCAGTACTTC. The chain carries TRBV28 and TRBJ2-7; 8 bases are shared with TRBD2. Losses at the gene ends were 3 bases for V and 4 bases for J; bases not matched to a gene: 14. Per the germline V gene, CDR1 is MDHEN and CDR2 is SYDVKM. The CDR3 is made up of 17 amino acids.

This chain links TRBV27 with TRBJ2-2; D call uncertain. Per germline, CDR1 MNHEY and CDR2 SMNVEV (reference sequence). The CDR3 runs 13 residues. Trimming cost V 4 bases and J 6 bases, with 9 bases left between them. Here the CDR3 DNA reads TGTGCCAGCAGTTACCCCGGGTCCGGGGAGCTGTTTTTT. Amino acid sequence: CASSYPGSGELFF.

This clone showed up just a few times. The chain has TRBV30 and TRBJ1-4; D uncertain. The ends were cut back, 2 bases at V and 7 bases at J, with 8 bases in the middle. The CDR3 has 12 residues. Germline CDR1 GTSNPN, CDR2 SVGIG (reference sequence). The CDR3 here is CAWSHVGEKLFF. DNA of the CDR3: TGTGCCTGGAGTCACGTGGGTGAAAAACTGTTTTTT.

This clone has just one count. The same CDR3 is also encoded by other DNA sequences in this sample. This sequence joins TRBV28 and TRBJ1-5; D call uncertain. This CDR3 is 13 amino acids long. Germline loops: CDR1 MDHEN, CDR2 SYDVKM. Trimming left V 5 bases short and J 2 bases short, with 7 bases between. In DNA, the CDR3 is TGTGCCAGCAGTGTCGGGGGCAATCAGCCCCAGCATTTT. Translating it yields CASSVGGNQPQHF.

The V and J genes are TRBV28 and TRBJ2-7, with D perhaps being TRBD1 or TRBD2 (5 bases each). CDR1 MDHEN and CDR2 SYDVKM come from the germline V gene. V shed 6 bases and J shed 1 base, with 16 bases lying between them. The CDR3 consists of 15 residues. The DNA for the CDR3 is TGTGCCAGCAGCGGTCCGGGACGAGGTTCCTACGAGCAGTACTTC. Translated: CASSGPGRGSYEQYF.

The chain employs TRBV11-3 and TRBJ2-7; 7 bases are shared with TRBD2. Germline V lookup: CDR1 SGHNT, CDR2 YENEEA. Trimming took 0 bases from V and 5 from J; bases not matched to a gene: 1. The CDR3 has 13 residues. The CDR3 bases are TGTGCCAGCAGCTTAGAACGGGAGGACGAGCAGTACTTC. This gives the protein CASSLEREDEQYF.